There are many counts of the clone carrying this TCR beta chain. Its antigen is currently unknown. This sample is part of a study of early T cells in non-severe SARS-CoV-2 infection. Across the study: The chains were unpaired, and the sequenced material was bulk RNA from unsorted whole blood. Study-level results: Matching against VDJdb likely underestimated virus-specific expansions, favoring anti-spike CD8.

Unique molecular identifiers tagged individual cDNA molecules. A single record per CDR3 protein comes from TCRdb applying MiXCR to the 5' RACE reads. The table lists tens of thousands of distinct CDR3 sequences, approximately 14% of them singletons. Unmatched junction bases numbered 6, after V lost 1 base and J lost 4 bases. The CDR3 is 15 residues long. Germline CDR1 LGHNA, CDR2 YNFKEQ. The chain uses TRBV4-2 and TRBJ2-7; TRBD1 matches 8 bases. The sequence was obtained from an adult who was a healthcare worker with PCR-confirmed SARS-CoV-2 infection or an uninfected control (not recorded which). The sample here was whole blood, taken at baseline. CDR3 in amino acids: CASSQASGTGYEQYF. The CDR3 DNA reads as TGTGCCAGCAGCCAAGCCTCCGGGACAGGATACGAGCAGTACTTC.